Listed below are T cell receptor beta chains from one sample, sequenced in a study of blood T cell repertoires in COVID-19. Sequenced by immunoSEQ multiplex PCR; TCRdb stores in-frame clones only, minus some. This sample yields more than 55,000 clones, of which roughly three quarters are seen a single time; roughly 3.2% belongs to the top ten. Material for sequencing was peripheral blood. The source of these receptors is a man in his sixties with acute or convalescent COVID-19. Both conserved end residues are part of each CDR3. A D gene is named only where the DNA matches it firmly. Size values are once, few and many counts, or a class for expanded clones, and some rows have none.

CDR3nt,CDR3aa,abundance,v_gene,d_gene,j_gene
TGTGCCAGCAGCTTGGTACCCAGGGAAAAACTGTTTTTT,CASSLVPREKLFF,few,TRBV5-4,-,TRBJ1-4
TGTGCCAGCAGGCGGACTAGCGGGAGCACAGATACGCAGTATTTT,CASRRTSGSTDTQYF,-,TRBV13,TRBD2,TRBJ2-3
TGTGCCAGCAGCGTCCTGGAAGCGGGGGCGGGCGAGCAGTACTTC,CASSVLEAGAGEQYF,once,TRBV11-1,TRBD2,TRBJ2-7
TGCGCCAGCAGTGAATCGGGACACCACTTTAAAAACTATGGCTACACCTTC,CASSESGHHFKNYGYTF,few,TRBV23-1,-,TRBJ1-2
TGCGCCAGCAGCTTGGAGGGGGTTTACCTAACAGATACGCAGTATTTT,CASSLEGVYLTDTQYF,-,TRBV5-1,-,TRBJ2-3
TGTGCCAGCAGTGACGGGGGAGGAAACGAAAAACTGTTTTTT,CASSDGGGNEKLFF,-,TRBV2,-,TRBJ1-4
TGTGCCAGCAGCTTAAGTAAGGGCCAGGCAGGGGGAACCTACGAGCAGTACTTC,CASSLSKGQAGGTYEQYF,once,TRBV7-3,TRBD1,TRBJ2-7
TGTGCCTGGAGTCCTGGGACTTCTGGGGCCAACGTCCTGACTTTC,CAWSPGTSGANVLTF,-,TRBV30,-,TRBJ2-6
TGTGCCTGGAGTGTAGGTTCGACTAGCGAAAGCCAGTACTTC,CAWSVGSTSESQYF,-,TRBV30,TRBD2,TRBJ2-5
TGTGCCAGCGGAACCTTGGGACGGTGGGGGACTAGCTATGAGGCTGAAGCTTTCTTT,CASGTLGRWGTSYEAEAFF,-,TRBV27,-,TRBJ1-1
TGTGCCAGCCGAGACAGCTCCGCAGGTCAGCCCCAGCATTTT,CASRDSSAGQPQHF,-,TRBV18,-,TRBJ1-5
TGTGCCAGCAGTTACGAACCGGGGACTGAAGCTTTCTTT,CASSYEPGTEAFF,once,TRBV6-6,-,TRBJ1-1
TGTGCCAGCAGTGATAGTAAGAACACTGAAGCTTTCTTT,CASSDSKNTEAFF,-,TRBV6-1,-,TRBJ1-1
TGCAGCGTTGAATCTCTGGGCAGAAACACAGATACGCAGTATTTT,CSVESLGRNTDTQYF,-,TRBV29-1,-,TRBJ2-3
TGCGCCAGCAGCCAAGGGCTCCAGAAGACCCAGTACTTC,CASSQGLQKTQYF,-,TRBV4-1,-,TRBJ2-5
TGTGCCAGCAGCTTAGTTGCAGGGGGAGGTGGCTACACCTTC,CASSLVAGGGGYTF,-,TRBV7-2,TRBD1,TRBJ1-2
TGCAGCGTTGAGGAATCCGGTGTCGGGTCTGAAGCTTTCTTT,CSVEESGVGSEAFF,once,TRBV29-1,-,TRBJ1-1
TGTGCCAGCAGCGACCAGTCAGGGGCTGGAAACACCATATATTTT,CASSDQSGAGNTIYF,-,TRBV5-4,-,TRBJ1-3
TGTGCCTGGAGTGTTGGGACTAGACCTAGCACAGATACGCAGTATTTT,CAWSVGTRPSTDTQYF,-,TRBV30,TRBD2,TRBJ2-3
TGTGCCTGGAGCGTGACAGGGGCGAGAGAAAAACTGTTTTTT,CAWSVTGAREKLFF,few,TRBV30,TRBD1,TRBJ1-4
TGTGCCAGTAGTGCTGGAGAGGCGACGACCCAGTACTTC,CASSAGEATTQYF,few,TRBV19,-,TRBJ2-5
TGTGCCACCTCGCGCAGCGGGGGCTCCTACAATGAGCAGTTCTTC,CATSRSGGSYNEQFF,-,TRBV25-1,TRBD2,TRBJ2-1
TGTGCCAGCAGCCCAATAGCGGGGGGGTCCTCCTACAATGAGCAGTTCTTC,CASSPIAGGSSYNEQFF,-,TRBV11-2,TRBD2,TRBJ2-1
TGTGCCAGCAGCTTATCAGGTTTAGAGACCCAGTACTTC,CASSLSGLETQYF,-,TRBV11-2,-,TRBJ2-5